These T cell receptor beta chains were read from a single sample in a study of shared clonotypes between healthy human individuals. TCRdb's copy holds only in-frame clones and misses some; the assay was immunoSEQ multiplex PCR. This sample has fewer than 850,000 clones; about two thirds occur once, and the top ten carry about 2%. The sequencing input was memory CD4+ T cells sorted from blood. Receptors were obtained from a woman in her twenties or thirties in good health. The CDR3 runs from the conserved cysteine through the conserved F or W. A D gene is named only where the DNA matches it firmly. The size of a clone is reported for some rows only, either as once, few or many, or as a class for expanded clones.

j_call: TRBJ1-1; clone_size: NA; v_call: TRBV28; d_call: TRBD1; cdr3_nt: TGTGCCAGCAGTTTCCTGGACAGGGACACTGAAGCTTTCTTT; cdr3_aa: CASSFLDRDTEAFF
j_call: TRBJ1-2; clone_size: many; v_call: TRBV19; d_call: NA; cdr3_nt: TGTGCCAGTAGTCCCCACCGGGCTAATAACTATGGCTACACCTTC; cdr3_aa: CASSPHRANNYGYTF
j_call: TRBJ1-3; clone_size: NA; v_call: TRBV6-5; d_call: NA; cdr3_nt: TGTGCCAGCAGTAGTACTGGAAACACCATATATTTT; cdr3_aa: CASSSTGNTIYF
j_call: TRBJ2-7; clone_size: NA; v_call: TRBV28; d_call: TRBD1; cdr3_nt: TGTGCCAGCATTAAGGGCAGGGGGCTATCCTACGAGCAGTACTTC; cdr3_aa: CASIKGRGLSYEQYF
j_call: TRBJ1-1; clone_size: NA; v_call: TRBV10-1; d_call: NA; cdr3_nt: TGCGCCAGCAGAGGGGCGGCGAACACTGAAGCTTTCTTT; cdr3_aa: CASRGAANTEAFF
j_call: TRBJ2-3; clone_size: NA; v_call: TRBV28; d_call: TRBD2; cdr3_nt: TGTGCCAGCAGTCAGACTAGCGGGACGTGGGATACGCAGTATTTT; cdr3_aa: CASSQTSGTWDTQYF
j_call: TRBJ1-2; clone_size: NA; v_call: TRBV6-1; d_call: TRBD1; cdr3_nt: TGTGCCAGCTCTAGGGGGACAGGGGGAGGCTACACCTTC; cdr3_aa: CASSRGTGGGYTF
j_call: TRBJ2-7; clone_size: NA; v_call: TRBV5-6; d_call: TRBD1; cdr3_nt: TGTGCCAGCAGCCTCGACAGGGGGACTTGGGAGCAGTACTTC; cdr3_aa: CASSLDRGTWEQYF
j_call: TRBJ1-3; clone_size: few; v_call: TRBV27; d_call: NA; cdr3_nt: TGTGCCAGCAGTTTCACGTCAGGGGTTGGAAACACCATATATTTT; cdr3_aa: CASSFTSGVGNTIYF
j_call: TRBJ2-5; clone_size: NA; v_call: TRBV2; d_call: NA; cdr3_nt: TGTGCCAGCAAAATGACGGCGGGGCAAGAGACCCAGTACTTC; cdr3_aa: CASKMTAGQETQYF
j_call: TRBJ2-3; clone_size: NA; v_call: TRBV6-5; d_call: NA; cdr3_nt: TGTGCCAGCAGCGGGAGCACAGATACGCAGTATTTT; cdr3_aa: CASSGSTDTQYF
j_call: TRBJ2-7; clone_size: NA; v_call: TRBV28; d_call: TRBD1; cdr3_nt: TGTGCCAGCAGTTTACGGGGACAGGGGATCAACGAGCAGTACTTC; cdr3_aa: CASSLRGQGINEQYF
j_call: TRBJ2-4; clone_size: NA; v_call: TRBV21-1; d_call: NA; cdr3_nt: TGTGCCAGCAGCAAAGCTAGGGTTGGAGGGACCAAAAACATTCAGTACTTC; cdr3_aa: CASSKARVGGTKNIQYF
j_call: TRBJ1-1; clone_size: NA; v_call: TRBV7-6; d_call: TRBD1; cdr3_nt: TGTGCCAGCAGCTTTCTCGCCGGGACAGAGAACACTGAAGCTTTCTTT; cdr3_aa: CASSFLAGTENTEAFF
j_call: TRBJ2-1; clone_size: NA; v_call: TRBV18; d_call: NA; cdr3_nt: TGTGCCAGCTCACCACGAGGCGGAAGTCAATGGGGTGAGCAGTTCTTC; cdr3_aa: CASSPRGGSQWGEQFF